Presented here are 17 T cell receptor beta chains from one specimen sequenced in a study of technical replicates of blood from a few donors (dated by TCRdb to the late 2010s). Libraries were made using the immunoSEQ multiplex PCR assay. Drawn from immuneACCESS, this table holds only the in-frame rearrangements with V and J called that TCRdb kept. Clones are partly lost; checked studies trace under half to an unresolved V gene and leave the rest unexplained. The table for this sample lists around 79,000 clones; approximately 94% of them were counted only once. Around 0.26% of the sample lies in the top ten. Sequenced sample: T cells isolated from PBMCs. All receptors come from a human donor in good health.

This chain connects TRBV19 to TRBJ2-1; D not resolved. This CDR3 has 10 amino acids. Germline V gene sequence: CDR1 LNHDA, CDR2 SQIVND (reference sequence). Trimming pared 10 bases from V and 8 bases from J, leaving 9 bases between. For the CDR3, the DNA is TGTGCCAAGATGGCCGATGAGCAGTTCTTC. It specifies CAKMADEQFF.

The CDR3 bases are TGTGCCAGCAGCTTAGTATACCGACAGCCAGACTACGAGCAGTACTTC. This encodes CASSLVYRQPDYEQYF. The chain couples TRBV7-6 to TRBJ2-7, with D possibly TRBD1 on 5 matching bases. The V and J ends lost 1 base and 3 bases respectively, with 16 bases between them. This CDR3 has 16 amino acids. Germline V gives CDR1 SGHVS, CDR2 FNYEAQ.

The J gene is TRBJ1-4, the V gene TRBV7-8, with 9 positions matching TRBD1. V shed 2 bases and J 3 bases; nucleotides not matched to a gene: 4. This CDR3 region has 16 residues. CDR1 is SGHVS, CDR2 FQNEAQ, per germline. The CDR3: CASSLTGGRANEKLFF. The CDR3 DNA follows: TGTGCCAGCAGCTTAACAGGGGGCAGGGCTAATGAAAAACTGTTTTTT.

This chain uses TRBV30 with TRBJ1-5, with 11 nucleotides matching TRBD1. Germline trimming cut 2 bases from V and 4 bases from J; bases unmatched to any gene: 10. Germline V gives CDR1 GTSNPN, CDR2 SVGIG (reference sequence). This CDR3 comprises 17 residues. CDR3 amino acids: CAWSYFLGTGGNQPQHF. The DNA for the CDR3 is TGTGCCTGGAGTTATTTTCTCGGGACAGGGGGGAATCAGCCCCAGCATTTT.

Here the CDR3 reads CASSLHAKQYF. As DNA, the CDR3 is TGTGCCAGCAGCCTCCACGCTAAGCAGTACTTC. The chain combines TRBV28 with TRBJ2-7; D remains ambiguous. The germline gives CDR1 MDHEN, CDR2 SYDVKM. Trimming pared 6 bases from V and 8 bases from J, leaving 11 bases between. This CDR3 spans 11 amino acids.

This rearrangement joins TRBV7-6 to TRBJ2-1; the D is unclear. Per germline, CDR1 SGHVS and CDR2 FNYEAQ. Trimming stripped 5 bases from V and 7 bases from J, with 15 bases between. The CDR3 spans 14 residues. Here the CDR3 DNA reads TGTGCCAGCAGCCATATAGACACTGAAAATGAGCAGTTCTTC. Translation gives CASSHIDTENEQFF.

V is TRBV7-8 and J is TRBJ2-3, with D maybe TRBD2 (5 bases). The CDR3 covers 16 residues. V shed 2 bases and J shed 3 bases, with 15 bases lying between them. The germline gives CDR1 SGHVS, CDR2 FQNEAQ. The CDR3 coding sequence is TGTGCCAGCAGCTTACTAACGGGAAGGCCTACAGATACGCAGTATTTT. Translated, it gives CASSLLTGRPTDTQYF.

CDR3 bases: TGTGCCAGCTCACCACCGGGACTAGCGGGAGGGGTTCCAGATACGCAGTATTTT. As protein: CASSPPGLAGGVPDTQYF. The chain employs TRBV18 and TRBJ2-3, with 16 nucleotides matching TRBD2. This CDR3 spans 18 amino acids. Germline-derived CDR1 and CDR2 are KGHSH and LQKENI. Germline trimming cut 0 bases from V and 4 bases from J; bases unmatched to any gene: 4.

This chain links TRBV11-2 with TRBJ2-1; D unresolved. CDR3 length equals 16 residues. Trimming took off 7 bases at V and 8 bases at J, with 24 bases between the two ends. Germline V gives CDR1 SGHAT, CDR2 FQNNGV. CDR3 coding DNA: TGTGCCAGCACCTCTCGTTTATCGTCCTACGGAGATGAGCAGTTCTTC. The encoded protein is CASTSRLSSYGDEQFF.

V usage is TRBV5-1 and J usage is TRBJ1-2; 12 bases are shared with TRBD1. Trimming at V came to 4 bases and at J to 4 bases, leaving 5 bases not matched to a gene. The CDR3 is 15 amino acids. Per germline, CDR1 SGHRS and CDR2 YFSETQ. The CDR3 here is CASSPGTGGPYGYTF. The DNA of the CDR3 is TGCGCCAGCAGCCCTGGGACAGGGGGCCCCTATGGCTACACCTTC.

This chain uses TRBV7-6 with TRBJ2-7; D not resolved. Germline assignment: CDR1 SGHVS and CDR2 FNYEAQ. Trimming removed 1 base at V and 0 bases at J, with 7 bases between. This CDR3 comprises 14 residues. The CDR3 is CASSLGSDSYEQYF. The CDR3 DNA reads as TGTGCCAGCAGCTTAGGATCAGACTCCTACGAGCAGTACTTC.

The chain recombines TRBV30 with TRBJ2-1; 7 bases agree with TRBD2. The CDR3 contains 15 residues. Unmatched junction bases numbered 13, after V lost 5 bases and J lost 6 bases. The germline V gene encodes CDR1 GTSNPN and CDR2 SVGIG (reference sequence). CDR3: CAWDPAGVMVNEQFF. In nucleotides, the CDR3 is TGTGCCTGGGATCCGGCGGGGGTGATGGTCAATGAGCAGTTCTTC.

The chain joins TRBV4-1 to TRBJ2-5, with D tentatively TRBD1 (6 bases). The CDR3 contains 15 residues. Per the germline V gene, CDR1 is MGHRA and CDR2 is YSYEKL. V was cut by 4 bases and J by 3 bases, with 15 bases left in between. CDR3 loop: CASSPWTEKKETQYF. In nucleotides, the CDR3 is TGCGCCAGCAGCCCGTGGACAGAGAAGAAAGAGACCCAGTACTTC.

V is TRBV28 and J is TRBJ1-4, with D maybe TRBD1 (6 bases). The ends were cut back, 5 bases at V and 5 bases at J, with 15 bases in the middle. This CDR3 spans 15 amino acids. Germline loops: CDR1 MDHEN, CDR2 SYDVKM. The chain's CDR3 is CASSPGQYFNEKLFF. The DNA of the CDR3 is TGTGCCAGCAGTCCTGGACAGTACTTCAATGAAAAACTGTTTTTT.

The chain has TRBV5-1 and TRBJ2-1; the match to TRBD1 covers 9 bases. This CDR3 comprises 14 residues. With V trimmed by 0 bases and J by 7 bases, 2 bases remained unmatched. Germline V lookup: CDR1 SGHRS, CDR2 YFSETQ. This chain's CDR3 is CASSLDRGQNEQFF. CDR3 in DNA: TGCGCCAGCAGCTTGGACAGGGGGCAAAATGAGCAGTTCTTC.

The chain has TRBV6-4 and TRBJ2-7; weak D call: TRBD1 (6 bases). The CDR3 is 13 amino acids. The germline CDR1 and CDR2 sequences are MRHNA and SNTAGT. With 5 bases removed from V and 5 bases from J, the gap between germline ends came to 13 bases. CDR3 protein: CASSRSQGDEQYF. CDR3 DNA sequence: TGTGCCAGCAGTCGATCACAGGGCGACGAGCAGTACTTC.

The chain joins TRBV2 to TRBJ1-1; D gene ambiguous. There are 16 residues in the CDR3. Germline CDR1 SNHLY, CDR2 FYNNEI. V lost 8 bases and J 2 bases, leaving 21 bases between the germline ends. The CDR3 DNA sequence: TGTGCCAGCTTTCCGGGTTTCGGGCTAGCCAACACTGAAGCTTTCTTT. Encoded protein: CASFPGFGLANTEAFF.